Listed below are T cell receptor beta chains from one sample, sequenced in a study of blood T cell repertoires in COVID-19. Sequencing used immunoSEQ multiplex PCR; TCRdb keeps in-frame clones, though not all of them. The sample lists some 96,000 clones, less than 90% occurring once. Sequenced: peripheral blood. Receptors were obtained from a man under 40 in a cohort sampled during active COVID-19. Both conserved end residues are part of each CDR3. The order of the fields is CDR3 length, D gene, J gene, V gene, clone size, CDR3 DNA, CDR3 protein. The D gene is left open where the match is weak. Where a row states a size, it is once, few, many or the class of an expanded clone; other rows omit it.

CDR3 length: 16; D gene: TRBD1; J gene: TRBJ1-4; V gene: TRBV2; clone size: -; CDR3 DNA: TGTGCCAGCAGTGAAGGCGGGGCAGGGGGAAATGAAAAACTGTTTTTT; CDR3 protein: CASSEGGAGGNEKLFF
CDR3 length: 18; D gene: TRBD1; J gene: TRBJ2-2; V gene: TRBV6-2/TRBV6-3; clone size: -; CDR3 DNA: TGTGCCAGCAGTTACCCTTTCGGACAGGATGTTAGCGCCGGGGAGCTGTTTTTT; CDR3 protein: CASSYPFGQDVSAGELFF
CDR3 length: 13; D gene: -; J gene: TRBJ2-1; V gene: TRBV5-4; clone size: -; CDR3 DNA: TGTGCCAGCAGCTCGGCTACAGGTTTCGAGCAGTTCTTC; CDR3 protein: CASSSATGFEQFF
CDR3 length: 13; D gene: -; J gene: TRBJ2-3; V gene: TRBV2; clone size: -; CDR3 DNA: TGTGCCAGCAGTGGCGCCAATTCCTTTTCGCAGTATTTT; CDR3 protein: CASSGANSFSQYF
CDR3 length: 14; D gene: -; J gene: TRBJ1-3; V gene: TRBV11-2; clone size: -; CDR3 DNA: TGTGCCAGCAGCTTATCCACAGGGGGAAACACCATATATTTT; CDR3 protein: CASSLSTGGNTIYF
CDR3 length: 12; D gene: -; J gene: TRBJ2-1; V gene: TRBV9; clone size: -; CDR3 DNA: TGTGCCAGCAACAGGGACTACAATGAGCAGTTCTTC; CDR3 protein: CASNRDYNEQFF
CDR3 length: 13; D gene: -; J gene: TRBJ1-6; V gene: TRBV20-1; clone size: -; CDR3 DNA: TGCAGTGCTAGTGAAAATAATAATTCACCCCTCCACTTT; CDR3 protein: CSASENNNSPLHF
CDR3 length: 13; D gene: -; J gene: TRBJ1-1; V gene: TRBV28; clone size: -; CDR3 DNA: TGTGCCACACTCCCCGGGATGAACACTGAAGCTTTCTTT; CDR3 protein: CATLPGMNTEAFF
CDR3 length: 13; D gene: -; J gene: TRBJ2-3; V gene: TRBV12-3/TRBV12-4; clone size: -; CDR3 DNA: TGTGCCAGCAGCAGTGAGGTCACAGATACGCAGTATTTT; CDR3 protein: CASSSEVTDTQYF
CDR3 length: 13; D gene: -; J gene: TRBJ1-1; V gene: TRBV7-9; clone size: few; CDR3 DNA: TGTGCCAGCAGCCAGGCACCGAACACTGAAGCTTTCTTT; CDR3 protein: CASSQAPNTEAFF
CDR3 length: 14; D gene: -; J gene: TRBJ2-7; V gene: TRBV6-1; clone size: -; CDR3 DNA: TGTGCCAGCAGTGAAGATGACACAAACTACGAGCAGTACTTC; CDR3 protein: CASSEDDTNYEQYF
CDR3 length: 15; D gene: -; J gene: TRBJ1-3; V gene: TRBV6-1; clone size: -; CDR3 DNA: TGTGCCAGCAGTGAAGAGGCAGGCTCTGGAAACACCATATATTTT; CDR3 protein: CASSEEAGSGNTIYF
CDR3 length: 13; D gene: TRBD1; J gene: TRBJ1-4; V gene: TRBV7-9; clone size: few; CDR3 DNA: TGTGCCAGCAGCCCCGGGACAGATGAAAAACTGTTTTTT; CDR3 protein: CASSPGTDEKLFF
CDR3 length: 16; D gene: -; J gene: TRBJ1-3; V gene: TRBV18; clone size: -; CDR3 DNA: TGTGCCAGCTCACCATCCCCCGGGACATCCGGAAACACCATATATTTT; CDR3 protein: CASSPSPGTSGNTIYF
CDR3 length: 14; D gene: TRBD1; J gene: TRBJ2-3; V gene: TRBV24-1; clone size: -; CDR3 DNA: TGTGCCCCCACCCGGACAGGGGGGACAGATACGCAGTATTTT; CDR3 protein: CAPTRTGGTDTQYF
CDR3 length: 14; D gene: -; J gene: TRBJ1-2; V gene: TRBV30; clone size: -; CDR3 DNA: TGTGCCTGGAGCGCCGCAACCCGCGGTGGAGCCTACACCTTC; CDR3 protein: CAWSAATRGGAYTF
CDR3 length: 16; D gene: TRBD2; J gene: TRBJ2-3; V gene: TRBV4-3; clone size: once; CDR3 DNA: TGCGCCAGCAGCCCTCTAGCGGGGACGTTCACAGATACGCAGTATTTT; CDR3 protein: CASSPLAGTFTDTQYF
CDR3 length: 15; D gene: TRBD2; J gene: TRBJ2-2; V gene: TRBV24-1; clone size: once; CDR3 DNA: TGTGCCACCAGTGATCTCGGACTAGCGGGGGGGGAGCTGTTTTTT; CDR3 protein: CATSDLGLAGGELFF
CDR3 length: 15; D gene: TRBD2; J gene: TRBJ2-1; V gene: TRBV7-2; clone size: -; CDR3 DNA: TGTGCCAGCAGCTCTAGCGGGGGAACCTACAATGAGCAGTTCTTC; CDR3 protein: CASSSSGGTYNEQFF
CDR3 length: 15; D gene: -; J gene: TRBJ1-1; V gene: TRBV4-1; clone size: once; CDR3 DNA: TGCGCCAGCAGCCAAGGAGCAGGGTTCAGGACTGAAGCTTTCTTT; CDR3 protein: CASSQGAGFRTEAFF
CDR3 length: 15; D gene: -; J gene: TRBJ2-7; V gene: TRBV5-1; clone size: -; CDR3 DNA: TGCGCCAGCAGCTTGGAGGGCCAGGGGAGTAAAGAGCAGTACTTC; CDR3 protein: CASSLEGQGSKEQYF
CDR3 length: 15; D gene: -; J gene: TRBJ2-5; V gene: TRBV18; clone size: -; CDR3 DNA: TGTGCCAGCTCACCACCCACTAGTGTAAGAGAGACCCAGTACTTC; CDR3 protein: CASSPPTSVRETQYF
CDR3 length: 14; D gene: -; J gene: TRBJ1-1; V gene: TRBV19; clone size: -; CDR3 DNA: TGTGCCAGTATCGGGGGGCAGGATGTTGTTGAAGCTTTCTTT; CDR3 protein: CASIGGQDVVEAFF
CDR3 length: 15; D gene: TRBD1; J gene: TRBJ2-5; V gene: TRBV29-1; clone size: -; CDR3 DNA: TGCAGCGTTGCCCCAATCCTGACAGGGCCGGAGGCCCAGTACTTC; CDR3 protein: CSVAPILTGPEAQYF
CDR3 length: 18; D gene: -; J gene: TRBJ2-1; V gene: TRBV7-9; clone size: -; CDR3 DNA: TGTGCCAGCAGCCCCGTTTATGAAGGTCTAGCGACCGGGAATGAGCAGTTCTTC; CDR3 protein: CASSPVYEGLATGNEQFF
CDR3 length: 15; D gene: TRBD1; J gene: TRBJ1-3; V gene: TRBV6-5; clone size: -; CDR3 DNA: TGTGCCAGCAGGGGACAGGGGATCGGTGGAAACACCATATATTTT; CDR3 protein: CASRGQGIGGNTIYF
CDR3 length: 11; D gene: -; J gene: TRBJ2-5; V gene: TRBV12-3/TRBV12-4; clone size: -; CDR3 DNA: TGTGCCAGCAGAACACAAGAGACCCAGTACTTC; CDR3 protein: CASRTQETQYF
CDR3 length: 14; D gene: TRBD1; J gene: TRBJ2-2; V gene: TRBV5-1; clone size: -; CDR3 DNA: TGCGCCAGCAGCCGGGGACAGGTCCCCGGGGAGCTGTTTTTT; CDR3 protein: CASSRGQVPGELFF
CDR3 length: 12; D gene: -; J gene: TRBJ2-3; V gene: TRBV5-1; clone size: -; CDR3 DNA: TGCGCCAGCAGCTTGGACTCAGATACGCAGTATTTT; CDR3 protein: CASSLDSDTQYF
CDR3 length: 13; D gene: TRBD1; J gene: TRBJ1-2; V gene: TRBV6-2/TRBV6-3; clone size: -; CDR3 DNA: TGTGCCAGCAGTAGCCGGGACAGCTATGGCTACACCTTC; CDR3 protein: CASSSRDSYGYTF
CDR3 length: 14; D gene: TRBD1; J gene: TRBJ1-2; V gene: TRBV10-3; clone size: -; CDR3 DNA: TGTGCCACCTCGGGACAGGGGGCGGACTATGGCTACACCTTC; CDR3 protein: CATSGQGADYGYTF